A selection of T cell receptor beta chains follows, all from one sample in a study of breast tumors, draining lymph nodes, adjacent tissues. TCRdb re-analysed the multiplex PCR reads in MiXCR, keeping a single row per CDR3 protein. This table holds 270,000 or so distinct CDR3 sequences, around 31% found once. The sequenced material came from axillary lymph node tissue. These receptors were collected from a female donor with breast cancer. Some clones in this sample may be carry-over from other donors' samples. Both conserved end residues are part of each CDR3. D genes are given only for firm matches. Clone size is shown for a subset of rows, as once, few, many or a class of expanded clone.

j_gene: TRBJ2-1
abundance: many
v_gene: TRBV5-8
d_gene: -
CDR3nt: TGTGCCAGCCGCTCGGAGCCGGGACTCCGGCACAATGAGCAGTTCTTC
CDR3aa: CASRSEPGLRHNEQFF

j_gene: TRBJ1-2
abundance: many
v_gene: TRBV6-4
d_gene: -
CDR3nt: TGTGCCAGCAGTGACTCACCTTCAGGGGACGGCTACACCTTC
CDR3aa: CASSDSPSGDGYTF

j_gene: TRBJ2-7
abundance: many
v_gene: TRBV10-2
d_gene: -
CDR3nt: TGCGCCAGCAGGTCCGGGACCAGTCGGGAGCAGTACTTC
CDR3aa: CASRSGTSREQYF

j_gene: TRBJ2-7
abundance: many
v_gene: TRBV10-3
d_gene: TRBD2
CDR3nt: TGTGCCATCAGTACTAGCGGAGGGAACTACGAGCAGTACTTC
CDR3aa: CAISTSGGNYEQYF

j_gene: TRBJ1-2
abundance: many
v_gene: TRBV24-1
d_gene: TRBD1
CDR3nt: TGTGCCACCAGTGACCGGGACAGTTCTAACTATGGCTACACCTTC
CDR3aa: CATSDRDSSNYGYTF

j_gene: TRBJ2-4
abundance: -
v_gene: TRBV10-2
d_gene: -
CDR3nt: TGCGCCAGCAGTGAGTTTCCCACAGGGAGCAAAAACATTCAGTACTTC
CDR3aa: CASSEFPTGSKNIQYF

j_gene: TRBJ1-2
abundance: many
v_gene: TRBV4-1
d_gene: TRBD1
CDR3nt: TGCGCCAGCAGCCAAACCCGGGACAGGGGGAATCGTGGCTACACCTTC
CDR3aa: CASSQTRDRGNRGYTF

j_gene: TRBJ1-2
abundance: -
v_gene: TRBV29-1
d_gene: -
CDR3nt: TGCAGCGTTGAAGATGACCCTAACACCTTC
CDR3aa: CSVEDDPNTF

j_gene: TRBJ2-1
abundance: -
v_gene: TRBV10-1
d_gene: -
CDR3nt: TGCGCCAGCAGTGCTGAGGACATGAACAACAATGAGCAGTTCTTC
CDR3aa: CASSAEDMNNNEQFF

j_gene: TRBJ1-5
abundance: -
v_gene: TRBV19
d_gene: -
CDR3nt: TGTGCCAGTAGCACTCCCCGGCCCTTTAGCAATCAGCCCCAGCATTTT
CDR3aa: CASSTPRPFSNQPQHF

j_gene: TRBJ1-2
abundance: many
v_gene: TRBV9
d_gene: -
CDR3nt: TGTGCCAGCAGCGTAGACTTCCAGTATGGCTACACCTTC
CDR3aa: CASSVDFQYGYTF